Given below is one T cell receptor (beta chain) in context. The sample comes from a study of blood T cell repertoires in COVID-19. V dropped 2 bases and J dropped 1 base, with 10 bases sitting between them. The CDR3 runs to 15 residues. The germline gives CDR1 MNHEY, CDR2 SVGAGI. Per the original methods: Reference gene primer amplification gave nucleated cell count estimates. The protocol was immunoSEQ multiplex PCR, while the TCRdb copy is restricted to in-frame clones and leaves out a portion. The DNA gave D and trimming, while V, J and clone size come from that table. The sample lists around 300,000 clones; more than 70% were seen once.

Sequencing was done on a sample of PBMCs or T cells enriched from blood (not recorded which). The sequence derives from a woman aged 30 to 39 who had recovered from COVID-19. This chain joins TRBV6-5 and TRBJ2-3; tentatively, D is TRBD1 (6 bases). As DNA, the CDR3 is TGTGCCAGCAGTTACGGACAGTTTGGCACAGATACGCAGTATTTT. Its protein is CASSYGQFGTDTQYF.